The present TCR beta chain was sequenced within a study of cytomegalovirus exposure and HLA in healthy donors. Amplification used 60 Vbeta primers and 13 Jbeta primers. Assay used: immunoSEQ multiplex PCR; TCRdb lists only in-frame clones, some missing. The sample table sets out about 190,000 clones. The V gene end was trimmed by 3 bases and the J gene end by 2 bases; junction bases not matched to a gene: 6. The CDR3 length is 17 residues. Germline V gene data show CDR1 as LNHDA and CDR2 as SQIVND (reference sequence). Worth noting for this clone: Its antigen is unknown.

Regarding the study as a whole: Earlier analysis found most TCR beta V segments productive about 87% or about 30% of the time.

The sequence derives from a man aged 30-40 years in good health and CMV-seronegative. The chain couples TRBV19 to TRBJ2-3, with 12 bases that match TRBD2. Sequenced sample: PBMCs. The CDR3 DNA reads TGTGCCAGTAGTATTGGGACTAGCGGGTACATCACAGATACGCAGTATTTT. Its translation is CASSIGTSGYITDTQYF.